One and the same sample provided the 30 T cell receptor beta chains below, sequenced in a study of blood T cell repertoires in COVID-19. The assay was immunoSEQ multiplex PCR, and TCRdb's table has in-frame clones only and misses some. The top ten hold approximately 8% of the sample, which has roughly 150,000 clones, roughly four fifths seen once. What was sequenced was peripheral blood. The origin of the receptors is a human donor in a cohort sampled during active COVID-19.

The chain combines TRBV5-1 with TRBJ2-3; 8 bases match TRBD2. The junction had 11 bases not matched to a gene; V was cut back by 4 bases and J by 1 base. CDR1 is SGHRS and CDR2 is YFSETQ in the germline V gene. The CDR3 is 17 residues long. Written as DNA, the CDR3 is TGCGCCAGCAGCCCGGCCAGAGGCGGGGGGCGCACAGATACGCAGTATTTT. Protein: CASSPARGGGRTDTQYF.

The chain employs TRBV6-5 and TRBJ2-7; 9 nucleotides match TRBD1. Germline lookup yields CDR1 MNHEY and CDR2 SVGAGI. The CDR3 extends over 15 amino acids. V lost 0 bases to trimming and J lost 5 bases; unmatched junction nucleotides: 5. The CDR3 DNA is TGTGCCAGCAGTTACTCGAGGGACAGGGCCCACGAGCAGTACTTC. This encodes CASSYSRDRAHEQYF.

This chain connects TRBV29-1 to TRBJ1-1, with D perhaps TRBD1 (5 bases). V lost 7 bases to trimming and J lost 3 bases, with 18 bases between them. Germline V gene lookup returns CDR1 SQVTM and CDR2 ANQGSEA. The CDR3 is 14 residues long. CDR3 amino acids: CSAQRGLGDTEAFF. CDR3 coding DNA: TGCAGCGCCCAAAGGGGACTTGGGGACACTGAAGCTTTCTTT.

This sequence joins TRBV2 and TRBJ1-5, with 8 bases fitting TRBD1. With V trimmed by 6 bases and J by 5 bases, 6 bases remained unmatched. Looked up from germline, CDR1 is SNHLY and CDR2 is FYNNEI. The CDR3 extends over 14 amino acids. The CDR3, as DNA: TGTGCCAGCAGCGGCGGGACAGGCGATCAGCCCCAGCATTTT. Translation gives CASSGGTGDQPQHF.

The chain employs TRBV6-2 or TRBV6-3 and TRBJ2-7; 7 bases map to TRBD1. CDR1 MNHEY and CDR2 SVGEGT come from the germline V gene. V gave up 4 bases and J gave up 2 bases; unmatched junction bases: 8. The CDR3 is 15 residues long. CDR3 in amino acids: CASSWWDSRTYEQYF. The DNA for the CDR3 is TGTGCCAGCAGTTGGTGGGACAGTCGAACCTACGAGCAGTACTTC.

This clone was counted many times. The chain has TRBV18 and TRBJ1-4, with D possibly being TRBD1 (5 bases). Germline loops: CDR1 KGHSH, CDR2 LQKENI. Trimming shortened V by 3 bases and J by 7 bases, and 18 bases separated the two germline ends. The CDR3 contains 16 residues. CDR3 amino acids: CASSPYNLREAEKLFF. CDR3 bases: TGTGCCAGCTCACCTTATAACCTCAGGGAAGCTGAAAAACTGTTTTTT. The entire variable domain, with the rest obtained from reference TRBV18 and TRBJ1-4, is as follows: NAGVMQNPRHLVRRRGQEARLRCSPMKGHSHVYWYRQLPEEGLKFMVYLQKENIIDESGMPKERFSAEFPKEGPSILRIQQVVRGDSAAYFCASSPYNLREAEKLFFGSGTQLSVL.

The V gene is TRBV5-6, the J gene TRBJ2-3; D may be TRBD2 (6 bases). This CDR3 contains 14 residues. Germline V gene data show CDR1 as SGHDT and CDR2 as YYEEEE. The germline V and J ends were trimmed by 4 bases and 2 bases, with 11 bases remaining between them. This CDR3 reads CASSAGLHTDTQYF. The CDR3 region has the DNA TGTGCCAGCAGCGCGGGACTTCACACAGATACGCAGTATTTT.

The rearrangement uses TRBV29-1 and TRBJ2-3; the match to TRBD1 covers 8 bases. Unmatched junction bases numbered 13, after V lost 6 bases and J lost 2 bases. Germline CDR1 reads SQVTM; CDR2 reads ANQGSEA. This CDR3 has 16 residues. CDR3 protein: CSVKGQGLRITDTQYF. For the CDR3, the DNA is TGCAGCGTAAAAGGACAGGGTTTAAGAATCACAGATACGCAGTATTTT.

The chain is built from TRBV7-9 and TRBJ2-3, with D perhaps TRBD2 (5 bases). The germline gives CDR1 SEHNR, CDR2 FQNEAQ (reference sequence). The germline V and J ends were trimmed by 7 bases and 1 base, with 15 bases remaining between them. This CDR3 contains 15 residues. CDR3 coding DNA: TGTGCCAGCACCGGACGGGGAGTTCGCACAGATACGCAGTATTTT. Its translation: CASTGRGVRTDTQYF.

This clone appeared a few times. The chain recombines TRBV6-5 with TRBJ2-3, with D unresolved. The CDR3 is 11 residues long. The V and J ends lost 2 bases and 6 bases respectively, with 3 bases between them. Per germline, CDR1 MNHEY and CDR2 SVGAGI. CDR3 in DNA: TGTGCCAGCAGTTACGCGGATACGCAGTATTTT. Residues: CASSYADTQYF.

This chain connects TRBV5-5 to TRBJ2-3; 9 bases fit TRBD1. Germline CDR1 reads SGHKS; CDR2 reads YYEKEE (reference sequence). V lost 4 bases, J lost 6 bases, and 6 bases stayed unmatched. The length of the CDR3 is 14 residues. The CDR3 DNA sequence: TGTGCCAGCAGCCCAACAGGGGGCTGGGATACGCAGTATTTT. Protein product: CASSPTGGWDTQYF.

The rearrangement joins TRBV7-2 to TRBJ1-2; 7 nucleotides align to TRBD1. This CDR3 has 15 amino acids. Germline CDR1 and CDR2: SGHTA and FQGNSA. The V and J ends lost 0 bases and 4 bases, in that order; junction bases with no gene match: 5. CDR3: CASSLADRVLYGYTF. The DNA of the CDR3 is TGTGCCAGCAGCTTAGCCGACAGGGTACTCTATGGCTACACCTTC.

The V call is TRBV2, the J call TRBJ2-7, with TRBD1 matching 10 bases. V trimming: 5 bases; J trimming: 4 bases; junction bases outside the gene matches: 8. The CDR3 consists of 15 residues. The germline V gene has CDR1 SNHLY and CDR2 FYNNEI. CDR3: CASSSEGQGSYEQYF. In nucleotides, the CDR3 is TGTGCCAGCAGTAGCGAGGGACAGGGGTCGTACGAGCAGTACTTC.

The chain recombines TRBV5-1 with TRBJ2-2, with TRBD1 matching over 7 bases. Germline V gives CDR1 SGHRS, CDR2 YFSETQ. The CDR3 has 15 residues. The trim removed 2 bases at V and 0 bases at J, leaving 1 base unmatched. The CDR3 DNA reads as TGCGCCAGCAGCTTACAGGGGTCGAACACCGGGGAGCTGTTTTTT. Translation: CASSLQGSNTGELFF.

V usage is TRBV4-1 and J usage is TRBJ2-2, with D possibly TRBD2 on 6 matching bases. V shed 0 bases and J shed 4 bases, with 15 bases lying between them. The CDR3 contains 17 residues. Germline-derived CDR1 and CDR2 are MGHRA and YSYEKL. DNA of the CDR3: TGCGCCAGCAGCCAAGACGGAGGGGCCCCGGGCACCGGGGAGCTGTTTTTT. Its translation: CASSQDGGAPGTGELFF.

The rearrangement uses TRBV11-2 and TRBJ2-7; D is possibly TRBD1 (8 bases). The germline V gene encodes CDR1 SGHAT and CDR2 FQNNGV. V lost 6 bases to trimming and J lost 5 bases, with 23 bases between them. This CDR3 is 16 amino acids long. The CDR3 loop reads CASRPRRGQGAHEQYF. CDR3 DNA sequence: TGTGCCAGCAGACCAAGGCGGGGGCAGGGGGCACACGAGCAGTACTTC.

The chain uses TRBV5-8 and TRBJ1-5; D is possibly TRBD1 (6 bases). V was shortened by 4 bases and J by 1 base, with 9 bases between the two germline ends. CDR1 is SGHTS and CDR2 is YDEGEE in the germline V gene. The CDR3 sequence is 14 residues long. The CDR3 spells CASSRTVSNQPQHF. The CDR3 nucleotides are TGTGCCAGCAGCAGGACAGTGAGCAATCAGCCCCAGCATTTT.

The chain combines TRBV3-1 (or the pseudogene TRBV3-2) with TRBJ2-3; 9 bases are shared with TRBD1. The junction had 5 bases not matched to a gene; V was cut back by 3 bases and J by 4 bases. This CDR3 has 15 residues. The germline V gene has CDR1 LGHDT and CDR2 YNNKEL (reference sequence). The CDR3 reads CASSQGTGRADTQYF. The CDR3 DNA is TGTGCCAGCAGCCAGGGGACAGGGCGGGCAGATACGCAGTATTTT.

The CDR3 sequence: CASSQWTVTTDTQYF. CDR3 coding DNA: TGTGCCAGCAGCCAATGGACAGTGACCACAGATACGCAGTATTTT. The chain has TRBV7-9 and TRBJ2-3, with a possible D match to TRBD1 (6 bases). The CDR3 runs 15 residues. CDR1 and CDR2 (germline): SEHNR, FQNEAQ (reference sequence). V gave up 5 bases and J gave up 2 bases, with 14 bases separating them.

In DNA form, the CDR3 reads TGTGCCAGCAGTGAGAGACTAGCGGGAGAATATAGCACAGATACGCAGTATTTT. This translates into CASSERLAGEYSTDTQYF. The chain has TRBV2 and TRBJ2-3; TRBD2 aligns across 12 bases. V shed 3 bases, J shed 0 bases, and the junction held 7 bases outside the gene matches. The V gene's germline CDR1 is SNHLY and CDR2 FYNNEI. The CDR3 is 18 amino acids.

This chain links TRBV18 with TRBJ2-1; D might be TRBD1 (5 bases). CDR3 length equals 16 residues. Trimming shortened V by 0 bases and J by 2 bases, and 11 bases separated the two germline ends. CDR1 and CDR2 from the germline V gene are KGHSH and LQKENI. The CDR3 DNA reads TGTGCCAGCTCACCACCCAGGGTGTCAACCTACAATGAGCAGTTCTTC. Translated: CASSPPRVSTYNEQFF.

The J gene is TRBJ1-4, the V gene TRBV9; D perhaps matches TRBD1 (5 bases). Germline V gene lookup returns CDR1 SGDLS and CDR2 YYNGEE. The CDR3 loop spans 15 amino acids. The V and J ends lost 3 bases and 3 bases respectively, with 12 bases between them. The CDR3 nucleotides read TGTGCCAGCAGCGCCGACAGTGGGGCTAATGAAAAACTGTTTTTT. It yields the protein CASSADSGANEKLFF.

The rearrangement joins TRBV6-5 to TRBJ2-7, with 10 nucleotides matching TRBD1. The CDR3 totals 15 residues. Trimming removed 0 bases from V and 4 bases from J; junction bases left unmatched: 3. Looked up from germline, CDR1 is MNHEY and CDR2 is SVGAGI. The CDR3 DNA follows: TGTGCCAGCAGTTACTCGGGACAGGGGTGGTACGAGCAGTACTTC. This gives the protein CASSYSGQGWYEQYF.

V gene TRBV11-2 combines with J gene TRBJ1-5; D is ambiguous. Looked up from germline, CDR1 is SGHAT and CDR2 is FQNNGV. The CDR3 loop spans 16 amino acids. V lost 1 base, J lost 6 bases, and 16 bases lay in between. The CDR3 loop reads CASSLGPGEAGQPQHF. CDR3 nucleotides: TGTGCCAGCAGCTTAGGTCCCGGGGAGGCAGGTCAGCCCCAGCATTTT.

CDR3 in DNA: TGTGCCAGCAGCGTACAGGTAGCGGGCTTCCAAGAGACCCAGTACTTC. This codes for CASSVQVAGFQETQYF. J is TRBJ2-5 and V is TRBV9; 7 nucleotides agree with TRBD2. This CDR3 contains 16 residues. Trimming removed 1 base from V and 1 base from J; junction bases left unmatched: 7. Germline values: CDR1 SGDLS, CDR2 YYNGEE. Full variable domain (remainder filled in from reference TRBV9 and TRBJ2-5): DSGVTQTPKHLITATGQRVTLRCSPRSGDLSVYWYQQSLDQGLQFLIQYYNGEERAKGNILERFSAQQFPDLHSELNLSSLELGDSALYFCASSVQVAGFQETQYFGPGTRLLVL.

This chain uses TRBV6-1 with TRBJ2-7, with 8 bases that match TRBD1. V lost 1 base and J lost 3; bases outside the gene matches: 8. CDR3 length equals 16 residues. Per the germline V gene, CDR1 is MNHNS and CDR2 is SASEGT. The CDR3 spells CASSEVLRGLGYEQYF. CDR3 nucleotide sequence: TGTGCCAGCAGTGAAGTCCTCAGGGGGCTTGGCTACGAGCAGTACTTC.

DNA for the CDR3: TGTGCCAGCAGTTTTAACAGGGGGCTGGACTATGGCTACACCTTC. Its translation is CASSFNRGLDYGYTF. The chain recombines TRBV6-5 with TRBJ1-2; TRBD1 matches at 9 bases. V shed 4 bases and J 3 bases; nucleotides not matched to a gene: 6. The CDR3 sequence is 15 residues long. From germline, CDR1 is MNHEY and CDR2 SVGAGI.

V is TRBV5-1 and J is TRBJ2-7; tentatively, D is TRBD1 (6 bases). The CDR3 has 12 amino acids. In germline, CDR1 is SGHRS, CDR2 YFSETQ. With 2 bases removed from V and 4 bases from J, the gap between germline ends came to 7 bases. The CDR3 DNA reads TGCGCCAGCAGCTTCAGGGGATACGAGCAGTACTTC. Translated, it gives CASSFRGYEQYF.

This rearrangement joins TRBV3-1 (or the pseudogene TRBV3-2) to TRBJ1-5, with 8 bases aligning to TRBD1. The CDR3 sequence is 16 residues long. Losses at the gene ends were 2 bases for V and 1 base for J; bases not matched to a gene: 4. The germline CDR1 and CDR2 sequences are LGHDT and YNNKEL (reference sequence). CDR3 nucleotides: TGTGCCAGCAGCCAATCGACAGGGGTAAGCAATCAGCCCCAGCATTTT. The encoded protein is CASSQSTGVSNQPQHF.

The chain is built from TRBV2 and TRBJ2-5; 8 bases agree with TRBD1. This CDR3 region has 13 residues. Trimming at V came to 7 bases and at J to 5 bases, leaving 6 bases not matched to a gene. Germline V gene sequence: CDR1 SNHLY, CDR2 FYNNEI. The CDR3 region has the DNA TGTGCCAGCAAGTCAGGGGGCTATGAGACCCAGTACTTC. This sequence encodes CASKSGGYETQYF.